This T cell receptor (beta chain) was retrieved from a study of cytomegalovirus exposure and HLA in healthy donors. The study's findings and limits: For most TCR sequences rarity was the rule, although some public TCRs occurred in many donors.

Worth noting for this clone: Its antigen remains unidentified.

Sequenced by immunoSEQ multiplex PCR; TCRdb stores in-frame clones only, minus some. The sample holds about 170,000 clones, around 92% seen once. This CDR3 spans 14 amino acids. Trimming took 3 bases from V and 7 from J, leaving 13 bases between them. CDR1 and CDR2 from the germline V gene are SGHRS and YFSETQ. The chain employs TRBV5-1 and TRBJ1-4, with D perhaps matching TRBD1 (5 bases). The TCR sequence derives from a man aged 18 to 30 in good health and CMV-seropositive. The specimen sequenced was PBMCs. CDR3 loop: CASSWGGDGEKLFF. The CDR3 DNA sequence: TGCGCCAGCAGCTGGGGAGGGGATGGTGAAAAACTGTTTTTT.